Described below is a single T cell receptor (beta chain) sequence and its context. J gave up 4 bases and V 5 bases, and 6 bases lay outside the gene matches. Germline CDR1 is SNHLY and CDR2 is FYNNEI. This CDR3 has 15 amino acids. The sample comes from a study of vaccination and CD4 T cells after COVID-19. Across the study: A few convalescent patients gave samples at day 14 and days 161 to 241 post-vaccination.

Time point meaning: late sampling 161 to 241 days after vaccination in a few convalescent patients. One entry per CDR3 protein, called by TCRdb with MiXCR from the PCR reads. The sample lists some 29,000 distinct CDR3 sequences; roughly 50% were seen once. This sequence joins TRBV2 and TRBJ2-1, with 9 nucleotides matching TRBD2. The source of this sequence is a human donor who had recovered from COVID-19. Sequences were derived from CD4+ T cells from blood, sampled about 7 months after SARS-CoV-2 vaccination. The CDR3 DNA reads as TGTGCCAGCAGTTCTTCTAGCGGGGTGTACAATGAGCAGTTCTTC. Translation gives CASSSSSGVYNEQFF.